This T cell receptor beta chain was found in a study of OX40 agonist ivuxolimab in advanced cancers. The V end lost 4 bases, the J end lost 6 bases, and 19 bases lay between the germline ends. Germline V gene sequence: CDR1 SGHRS, CDR2 YFSETQ. This CDR3 is 15 amino acids long. Assay used: immunoSEQ multiplex PCR; TCRdb lists only in-frame clones, some missing. This table holds about 91,000 clones, under 90% found once. The receptor was derived from an adult with an advanced solid tumor such as melanoma, head and neck, liver or kidney cancer. J is TRBJ1-1 and V is TRBV5-1; D gene uncertain. The sequenced sample was CD4+ or CD8+ T cells sorted from blood, obtained in a trial of the OX40 agonist ivuxolimab. The chain's CDR3 is CASSLTLGSRAEAFF. CDR3 sequence (DNA): TGCGCCAGCAGCCTGACACTTGGGAGTCGGGCTGAAGCTTTCTTT.